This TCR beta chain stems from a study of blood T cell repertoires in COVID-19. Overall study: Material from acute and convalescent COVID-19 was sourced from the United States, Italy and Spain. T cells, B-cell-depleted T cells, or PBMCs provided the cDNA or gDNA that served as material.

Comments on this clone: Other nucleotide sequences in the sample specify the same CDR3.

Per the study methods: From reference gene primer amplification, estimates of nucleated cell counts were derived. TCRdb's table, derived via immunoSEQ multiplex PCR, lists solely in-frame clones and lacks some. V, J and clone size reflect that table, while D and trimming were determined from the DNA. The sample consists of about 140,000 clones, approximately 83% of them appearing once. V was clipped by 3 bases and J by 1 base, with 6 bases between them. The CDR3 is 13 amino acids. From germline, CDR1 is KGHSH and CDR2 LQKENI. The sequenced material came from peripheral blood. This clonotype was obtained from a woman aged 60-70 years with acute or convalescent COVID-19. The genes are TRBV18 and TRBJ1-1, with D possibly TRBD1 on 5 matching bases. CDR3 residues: CASSPGQNTEAFF. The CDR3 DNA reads TGTGCCAGCTCACCGGGGCAGAACACTGAAGCTTTCTTT.